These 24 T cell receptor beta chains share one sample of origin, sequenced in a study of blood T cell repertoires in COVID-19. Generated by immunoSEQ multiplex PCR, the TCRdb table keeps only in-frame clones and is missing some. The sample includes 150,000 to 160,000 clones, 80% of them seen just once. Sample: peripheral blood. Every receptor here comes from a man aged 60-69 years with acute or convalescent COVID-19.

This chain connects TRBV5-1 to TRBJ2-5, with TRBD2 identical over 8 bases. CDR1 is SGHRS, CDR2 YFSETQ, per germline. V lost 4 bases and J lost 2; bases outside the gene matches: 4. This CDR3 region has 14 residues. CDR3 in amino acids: CASSAGGGQETQYF. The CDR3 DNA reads TGCGCCAGCAGCGCGGGGGGAGGACAAGAGACCCAGTACTTC. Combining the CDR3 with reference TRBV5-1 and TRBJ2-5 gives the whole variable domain KAGVTQTPRYLIKTRGQQVTLSCSPISGHRSVSWYQQTPGQGLQFLFEYFSETQRNKGNFPGRFSGRQFSNSRSEMNVSTLELGDSALYLCASSAGGGQETQYFGPGTRLLVL.

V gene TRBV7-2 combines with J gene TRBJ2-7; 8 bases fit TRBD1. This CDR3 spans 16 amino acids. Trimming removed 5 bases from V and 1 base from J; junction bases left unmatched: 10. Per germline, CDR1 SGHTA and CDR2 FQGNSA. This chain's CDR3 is CASSPGTGTNSYEQYF. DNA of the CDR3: TGTGCCAGCAGCCCAGGGACAGGTACTAATTCCTACGAGCAGTACTTC.

In DNA, the CDR3 is TGTGCCAGCGCAGGCCTTAATGGAGAAAAACTGTTTTTT. This gives the protein CASAGLNGEKLFF. The J gene is TRBJ1-4, the V gene TRBV2; D call uncertain. CDR3 length: 13 residues. The V and J ends lost 8 bases and 8 bases respectively, with 15 bases between them. Germline values: CDR1 SNHLY, CDR2 FYNNEI.

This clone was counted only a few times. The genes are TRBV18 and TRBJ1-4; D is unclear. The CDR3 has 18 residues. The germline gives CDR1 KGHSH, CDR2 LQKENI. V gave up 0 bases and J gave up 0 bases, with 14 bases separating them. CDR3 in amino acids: CASSPPRRRNTTNEKLFF. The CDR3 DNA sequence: TGTGCCAGCTCACCACCGCGACGGAGGAATACAACTAATGAAAAACTGTTTTTT.

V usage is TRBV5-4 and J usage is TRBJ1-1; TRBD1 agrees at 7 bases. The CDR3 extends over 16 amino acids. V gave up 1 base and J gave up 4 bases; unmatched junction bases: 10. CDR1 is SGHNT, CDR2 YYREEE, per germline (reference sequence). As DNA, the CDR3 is TGTGCCAGCAGCTTGAGGACAGGAGGGGGGAGCACTGAAGCTTTCTTT. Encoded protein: CASSLRTGGGSTEAFF.

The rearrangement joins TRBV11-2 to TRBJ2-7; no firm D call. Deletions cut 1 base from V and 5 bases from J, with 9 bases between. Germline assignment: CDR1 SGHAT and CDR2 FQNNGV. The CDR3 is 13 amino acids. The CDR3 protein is CASSLVVNNEQYF. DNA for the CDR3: TGTGCCAGCAGCTTAGTCGTTAACAACGAGCAGTACTTC. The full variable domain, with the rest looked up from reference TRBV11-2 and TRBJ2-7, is EAGVAQSPRYKIIEKRQSVAFWCNPISGHATLYWYQQILGQGPKLLIQFQNNGVVDDSQLPKDRFSAERLKGVDSTLKIQPAKLEDSAVYLCASSLVVNNEQYFGPGTRLTVT.

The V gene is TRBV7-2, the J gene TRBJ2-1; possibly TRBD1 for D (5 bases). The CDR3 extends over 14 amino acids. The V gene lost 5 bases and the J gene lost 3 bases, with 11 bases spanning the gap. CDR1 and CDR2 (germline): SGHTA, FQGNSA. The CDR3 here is CASSPWGSYNEQFF. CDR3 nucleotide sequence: TGTGCCAGCAGCCCATGGGGCAGCTACAATGAGCAGTTCTTC.

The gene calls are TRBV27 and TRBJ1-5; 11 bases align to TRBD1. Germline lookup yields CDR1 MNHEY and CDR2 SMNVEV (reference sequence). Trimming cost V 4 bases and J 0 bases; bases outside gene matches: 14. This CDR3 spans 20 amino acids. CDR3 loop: CASSSYPPGTGGYSNQPQHF. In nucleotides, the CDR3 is TGTGCCAGCAGTTCTTACCCACCCGGGACAGGGGGATATAGCAATCAGCCCCAGCATTTT.

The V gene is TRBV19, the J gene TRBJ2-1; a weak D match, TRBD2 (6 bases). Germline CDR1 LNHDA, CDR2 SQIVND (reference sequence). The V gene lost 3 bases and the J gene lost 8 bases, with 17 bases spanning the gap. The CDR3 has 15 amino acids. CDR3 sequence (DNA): TGTGCCAGTAGTATGGGCGGGATAATTAGAGATGAGCAGTTCTTC. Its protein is CASSMGGIIRDEQFF.

The CDR3 DNA reads TGTGCCAGTTCGCCCAGAGGGGAGCTGTTTTTT. Its protein is CASSPRGELFF. The chain carries TRBV19 and TRBJ2-2; D unresolved. V lost 8 bases, J lost 8 bases, and 9 bases lay in between. This CDR3 region has 11 residues. Germline V CDR1 and CDR2: LNHDA, SQIVND (reference sequence).

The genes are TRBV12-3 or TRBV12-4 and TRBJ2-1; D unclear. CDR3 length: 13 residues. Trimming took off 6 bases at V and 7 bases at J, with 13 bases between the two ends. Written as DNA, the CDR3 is TGTGCCAGCAGCACCCCAACGGTAAATGAGCAGTTCTTC. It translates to CASSTPTVNEQFF.

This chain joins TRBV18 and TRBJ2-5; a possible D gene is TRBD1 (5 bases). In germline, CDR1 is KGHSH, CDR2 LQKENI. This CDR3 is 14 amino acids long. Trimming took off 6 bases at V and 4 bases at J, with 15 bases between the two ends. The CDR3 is CASSQNAGSETQYF. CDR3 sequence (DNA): TGTGCCAGCTCCCAGAACGCAGGGTCAGAGACCCAGTACTTC.

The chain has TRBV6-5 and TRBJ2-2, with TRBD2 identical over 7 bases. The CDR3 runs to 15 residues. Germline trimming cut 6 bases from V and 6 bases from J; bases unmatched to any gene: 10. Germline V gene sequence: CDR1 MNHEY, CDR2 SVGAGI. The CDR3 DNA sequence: TGTGCCAGCAGGCGGGGAGGGGCAATTCCCGGGGAGCTGTTTTTT. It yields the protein CASRRGGAIPGELFF.

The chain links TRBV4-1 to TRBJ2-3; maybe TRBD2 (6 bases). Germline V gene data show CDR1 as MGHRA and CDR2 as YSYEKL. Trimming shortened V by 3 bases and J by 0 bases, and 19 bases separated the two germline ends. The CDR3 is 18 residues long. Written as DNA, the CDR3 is TGCGCCAGCAGCCAGCCTGGGCGGGGCGGATCTAGCACAGATACGCAGTATTTT. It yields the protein CASSQPGRGGSSTDTQYF.

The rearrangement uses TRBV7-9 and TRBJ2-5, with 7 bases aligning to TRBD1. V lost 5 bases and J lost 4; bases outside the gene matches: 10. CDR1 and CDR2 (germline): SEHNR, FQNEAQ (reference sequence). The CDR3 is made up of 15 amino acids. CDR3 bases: TGTGCCAGCAGCCTTGACAGGGTACAGGTAGAGACCCAGTACTTC. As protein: CASSLDRVQVETQYF.

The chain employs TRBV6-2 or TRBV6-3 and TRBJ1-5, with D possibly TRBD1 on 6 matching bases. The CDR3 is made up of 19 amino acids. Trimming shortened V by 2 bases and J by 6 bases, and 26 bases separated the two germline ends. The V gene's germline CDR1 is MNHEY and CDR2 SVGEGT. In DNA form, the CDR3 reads TGTGCCAGCAGTTACCCGGGGGGTGGGGGCGCGTTCCTATTTCAGCCCCAGCATTTT. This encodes CASSYPGGGGAFLFQPQHF.

The CDR3 loop reads CASSSGGYEQYF. The CDR3 DNA follows: TGTGCCAGTAGTAGCGGGGGCTACGAGCAGTACTTC. The J gene is TRBJ2-7, the V gene TRBV19, with 7 bases lining up with TRBD2. This CDR3 has 12 amino acids. Unmatched junction bases numbered 0, after V lost 4 bases and J lost 3 bases. Germline values: CDR1 LNHDA, CDR2 SQIVND (reference sequence).

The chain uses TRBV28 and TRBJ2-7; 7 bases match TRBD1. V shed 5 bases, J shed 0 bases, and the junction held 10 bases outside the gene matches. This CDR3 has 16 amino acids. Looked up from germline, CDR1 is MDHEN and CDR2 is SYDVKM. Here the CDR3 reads CASSPPGTEVSYEQYF. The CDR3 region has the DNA TGTGCCAGCAGTCCCCCGGGGACAGAAGTCTCCTACGAGCAGTACTTC.

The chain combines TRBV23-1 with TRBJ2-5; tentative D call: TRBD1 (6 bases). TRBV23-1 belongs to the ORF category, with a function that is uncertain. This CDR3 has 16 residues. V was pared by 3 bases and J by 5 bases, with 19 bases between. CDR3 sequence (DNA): TGCGCCAGCAGTCACCATATCCCACAGGGCACGGAGACCCAGTACTTC. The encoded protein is CASSHHIPQGTETQYF.

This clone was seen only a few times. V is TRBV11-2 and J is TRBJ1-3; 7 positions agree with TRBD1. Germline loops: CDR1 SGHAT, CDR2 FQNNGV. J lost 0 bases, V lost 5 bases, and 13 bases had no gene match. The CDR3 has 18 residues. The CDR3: CASSGPRGQAYSGNTIYF. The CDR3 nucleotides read TGTGCCAGCAGCGGGCCGCGAGGACAGGCGTACTCTGGAAACACCATATATTTT.

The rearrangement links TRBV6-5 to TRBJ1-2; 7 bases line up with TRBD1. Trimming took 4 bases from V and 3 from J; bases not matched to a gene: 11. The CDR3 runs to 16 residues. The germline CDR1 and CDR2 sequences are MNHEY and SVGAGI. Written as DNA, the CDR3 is TGTGCCAGCAGTTCCAAACAGGGGTCCCTACACTATGGCTACACCTTC. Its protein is CASSSKQGSLHYGYTF.

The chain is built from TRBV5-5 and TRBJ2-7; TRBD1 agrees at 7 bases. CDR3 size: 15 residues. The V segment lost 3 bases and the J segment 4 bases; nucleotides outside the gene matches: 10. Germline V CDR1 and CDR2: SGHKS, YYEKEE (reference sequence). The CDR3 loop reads CASSSLQGTTYEQYF. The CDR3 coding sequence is TGTGCCAGCAGCTCCCTACAGGGGACAACATACGAGCAGTACTTC.

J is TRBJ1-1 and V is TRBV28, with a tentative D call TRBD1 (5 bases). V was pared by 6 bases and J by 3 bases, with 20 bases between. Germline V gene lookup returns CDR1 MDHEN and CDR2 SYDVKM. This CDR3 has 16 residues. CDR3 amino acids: CASRLWGGRRDTEAFF. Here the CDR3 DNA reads TGTGCCAGCAGGCTGTGGGGGGGAAGGAGGGACACTGAAGCTTTCTTT. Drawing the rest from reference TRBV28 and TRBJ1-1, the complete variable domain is DVKVTQSSRYLVKRTGEKVFLECVQDMDHENMFWYRQDPGLGLRLIYFSYDVKMKEKGDIPEGYSVSREKKERFSLILESASTNQTSMYLCASRLWGGRRDTEAFFGQGTRLTVV.

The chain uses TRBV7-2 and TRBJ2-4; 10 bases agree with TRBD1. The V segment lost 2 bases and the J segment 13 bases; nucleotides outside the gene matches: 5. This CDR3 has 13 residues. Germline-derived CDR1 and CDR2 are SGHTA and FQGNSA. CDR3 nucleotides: TGTGCCAGCAGCTTACAGACAGGGGGCTTGCAGTACTTC. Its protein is CASSLQTGGLQYF.